This record looks at one T cell receptor (beta chain) sequence and its context. These data originate in a study of cytomegalovirus exposure and HLA in healthy donors. Germline lookup yields CDR1 GTSNPN and CDR2 SVGIG (reference sequence). V lost 0 bases to trimming and J lost 4 bases, with 12 bases between them. The CDR3 has 14 residues. The PCR used 60 Vbeta and 13 Jbeta primers. Data came from immunoSEQ multiplex PCR; TCRdb stores just in-frame clones and leaves some out. The table shows 100,000 to 150,000 clones, with less than 80% occurring only once. The chain carries TRBV30 and TRBJ1-2; tentatively, D is TRBD1 (5 bases). Sequenced material: PBMCs. The sequence derives from a man aged 25-45 years in good health and CMV-seronegative. The CDR3 DNA follows: TGTGCCTGGAGTGTATGGCAGGGCGGCTATGGCTACACCTTC. It encodes CAWSVWQGGYGYTF.